This T cell receptor beta chain came from a study of OX40 agonist ivuxolimab in advanced cancers. The study's findings and limits: The CD4+ and CD8+ T cells in the blood had expanded clonally by week 6 at 0.1 to 3.0 mg/kg. No determination was made of the antigen specificity of the expanded peripheral T cells. Patients who responded partially at 0.1-3.0 mg/kg showed clonal expansion ranking among the lowest.

The V gene end was trimmed by 3 bases and the J gene end by 0 bases; junction bases not matched to a gene: 5. CDR3 length: 16 residues. Per germline, CDR1 SGHRS and CDR2 YFSETQ. With respect to this clone: Its specificity is unknown.

Sequencing was performed with immunoSEQ multiplex PCR; in TCRdb, only in-frame clones are kept and a portion is missing. The sample lists about 69,000 clones; about 80% were seen once. This sequence originates from an adult with an advanced solid tumor such as melanoma, head and neck, liver or kidney cancer. The chain uses TRBV5-1 and TRBJ2-1; the match to TRBD2 covers 8 bases. Sequencing used CD4+ or CD8+ T cells sorted from blood, obtained in a trial of the OX40 agonist ivuxolimab. The CDR3 loop reads CASSSSRGASYNEQFF. The CDR3, as DNA: TGCGCCAGCAGCTCATCGCGGGGGGCCTCCTACAATGAGCAGTTCTTC.